The clone carrying this TCR beta chain was counted many times. Its antigen is as yet unknown. These data come from a study of T-cell reconstitution after alpha-beta-depleted transplantation in children. Regarding the study as a whole: A year had passed since transplant, and T-cell counts and diversity by then came mostly from newly produced T cells.

This sample's TCRbeta library carried unique molecular identifier barcodes. TCRdb itself ran the PCR reads through MiXCR, one entry per CDR3 protein. Of 490,000 or so distinct CDR3 sequences in the sample, 8% to 11% were seen once. The ends lost 7 bases at V and 3 bases at J; junction bases unmatched: 8. This CDR3 is built from 13 residues. CDR1 SQVTM and CDR2 ANQGSEA come from the germline V gene. Material: PBMCs, obtained before TCRalphabeta/CD19-depleted stem cell transplant. The receptor comes from a child aged 2-15 years with inherited bone marrow failure, due to receive a stem cell transplant. This chain connects TRBV29-1 to TRBJ1-2, with 7 bases that match TRBD1. This CDR3 is CSALTGTYYGYTF. The CDR3 DNA sequence: TGCAGCGCTCTGACAGGGACCTACTATGGCTACACCTTC.